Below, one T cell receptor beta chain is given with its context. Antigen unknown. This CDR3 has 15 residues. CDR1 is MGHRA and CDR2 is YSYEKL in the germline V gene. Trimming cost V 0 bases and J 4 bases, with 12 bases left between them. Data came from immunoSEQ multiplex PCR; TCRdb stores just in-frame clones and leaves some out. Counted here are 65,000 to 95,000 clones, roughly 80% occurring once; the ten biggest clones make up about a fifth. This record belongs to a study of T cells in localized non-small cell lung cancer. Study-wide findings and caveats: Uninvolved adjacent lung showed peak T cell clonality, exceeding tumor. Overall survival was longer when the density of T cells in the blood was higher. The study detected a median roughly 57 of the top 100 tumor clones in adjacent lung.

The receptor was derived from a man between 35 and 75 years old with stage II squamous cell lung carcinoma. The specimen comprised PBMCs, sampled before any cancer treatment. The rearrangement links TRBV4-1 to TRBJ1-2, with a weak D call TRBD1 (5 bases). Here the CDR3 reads CASSQDRGSSYGYTF. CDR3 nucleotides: TGCGCCAGCAGCCAAGATAGGGGAAGTAGCTATGGCTACACCTTC.